This section outlines one T cell receptor beta chain sequence together with its context. CDR1 and CDR2 from the germline V gene are SNHLY and FYNNEI. V was cut by 8 bases and J by 6 bases, with 17 bases left in between. There are 14 residues in the CDR3. The data are from a study of T cell changes during pregnancy in multiple sclerosis. Profiled with immunoSEQ multiplex PCR; TCRdb holds only in-frame clones, not every one. The sample carries tens of thousands of clones, over 80% recorded once. The chain links TRBV2 to TRBJ2-1; possible D gene TRBD2, 6 bases. The sequence derives from a female donor in good health, enrolled as a control in a pregnancy study. Sample: CD4+ T cells from peripheral blood mononuclear cells, taken in the second trimester of pregnancy. As DNA, the CDR3 is TGTGCCAGCTTCGGGGGTAGGAGCCTCAATGAGCAGTTCTTC. Translating gives CASFGGRSLNEQFF.